The sequence of this TCR beta chain was determined in a study of cytomegalovirus exposure and HLA in healthy donors. In germline, CDR1 is MGHRA, CDR2 YSYEKL. This CDR3 contains 16 residues. Trimming removed 4 bases from V and 8 bases from J, with 20 bases in between. It was with 60 Vbeta and 13 Jbeta primers that the PCR ran. Sequenced by immunoSEQ multiplex PCR; TCRdb stores in-frame clones only, minus some. The sample has under 150,000 clones; around 79% are singletons. This TCR derives from a woman aged 30 to 39 in good health and CMV-seropositive. The sequenced material came from PBMCs. This chain uses TRBV4-1 with TRBJ1-4; a weak D match, TRBD1 (5 bases). The CDR3 here is CASSPRTGGTAEKLFF. CDR3 DNA sequence: TGCGCCAGCAGCCCCAGGACGGGGGGGACCGCAGAAAAACTGTTTTTT.